This T cell receptor (beta chain) was identified during a study of blood T cell repertoires in COVID-19. Study-level background: COVID-19 samples, acute and convalescent, were from the United States, Italy and Spain. Nucleic acid was either cDNA or gDNA, and it came from T cells, B-cell-depleted T cells, or PBMCs.

Source study methods: Reference gene primer amplification in the assay estimated nucleated cell counts. Sequenced by immunoSEQ multiplex PCR; TCRdb stores in-frame clones only, minus some. The V and J calls and clone size come from that table; D and trimming were worked out from the DNA. Among under 250,000 clones, around 90% were seen once, and the ten largest hold around 0.83%. This TCR came from a man younger than 40 with COVID-19, enrolled during active disease. The sample taken for sequencing was peripheral blood.

CDR3: CASSEGATSGSTDTQYF. The CDR3 DNA follows: TGTGCCAGCAGTGAGGGGGCGACTAGCGGGAGCACAGATACGCAGTATTTT. The genes are TRBV2 and TRBJ2-3; TRBD2 matches at 10 bases. The V gene's germline CDR1 is SNHLY and CDR2 FYNNEI. The V gene end was trimmed by 3 bases and the J gene end by 0 bases; junction bases not matched to a gene: 6. This CDR3 has 17 amino acids.